The text below deals with one T cell receptor beta chain. Authors' methods: It was from reference gene primer amplification that nucleated cell counts were estimated. The repertoire was sequenced with immunoSEQ multiplex PCR; TCRdb's copy has only in-frame clones and lacks some. That table furnishes V, J and clone size, whereas the DNA furnished D and trimming. Among about 160,000 clones listed, roughly 80% were seen once. The data stem from a study of blood T cell repertoires in COVID-19. Study in general: Samples came from the United States, Italy and Spain, spanning acute and convalescent COVID-19. T cells, B-cell-depleted T cells, or PBMCs provided the cDNA or gDNA that served as material.

The TCR was taken from a man aged 55 to 70 with acute or convalescent COVID-19. The sequencing sample was made of peripheral blood.

Written as DNA, the CDR3 is TGCGCCAGCAGCTCGGCCGACAGGGTCTCTGGAAACACCATATATTTT. It yields the protein CASSSADRVSGNTIYF. V and J are TRBV5-1 and TRBJ1-3, with 7 nucleotides matching TRBD1. The ends lost 3 bases at V and 0 bases at J; junction bases unmatched: 6. The CDR3 extends over 16 amino acids. Germline V gives CDR1 SGHRS, CDR2 YFSETQ.